The clone carrying this T cell receptor (beta chain) was seen only a few times. The sample belongs to a study of blood T cells in healthy people across ages. Through a sample-barcoded 5' primer and a J-beta primer mix, a second PCR was run for roughly 7 to 12 cycles. TCRdb passed the 5' RACE reads through MiXCR, listing each CDR3 protein once. The data show roughly 800,000 distinct CDR3 sequences, approximately 25% seen once. V lost 7 bases to trimming and J lost 3 bases; unmatched junction nucleotides: 5. The CDR3 covers 13 residues. The V gene's germline CDR1 is LGHNT and CDR2 FRNRAP. These data were also reused for a study on T cells of mothers and their children.

The sample taken for sequencing was blood. The sequence came from a boy aged 5-17 years in good health. The chain links TRBV12-5 to TRBJ1-1; 7 bases are shared with TRBD1. The CDR3 coding sequence is TGTGCTAGTGCCCGGGGACAGCACACTGAAGCTTTCTTT. Translation: CASARGQHTEAFF. Together with reference TRBV12-5 and TRBJ1-1, the CDR3 gives the full variable domain: DARVTQTPRHKVTEMGQEVTMRCQPILGHNTVFWYRQTMMQGLELLAYFRNRAPLDDSGMPKDRFSAEMPDATLATLKIQPSEPRDSAVYFCASARGQHTEAFFGQGTRLTVV.